A selection of T cell receptor beta chains follows, all from one sample in a study of cytomegalovirus exposure and HLA in healthy donors. Here immunoSEQ multiplex PCR was the method, and the copy in TCRdb shows in-frame clones only, minus some. The table includes under 200,000 clones, roughly three quarters detected once. The sequencing input was PBMCs. These receptors were obtained from a woman aged 25-40 years in good health and CMV-seronegative. CDR3s include the opening cysteine and the closing phenylalanine or tryptophan. D genes are given only for firm matches. Rows give clone size only sometimes, using once, few, many, or a class for an expanded clone.

V: TRBV5-6; J: TRBJ2-5; D: TRBD1; size: -; CDR3: CASSSRDRKETQYF; DNA: TGTGCCAGCAGCTCCCGGGACAGAAAAGAGACCCAGTACTTC
V: TRBV30; J: TRBJ2-7; D: -; size: once; CDR3: CAWSPPGTPRGF; DNA: TGTGCCTGGAGTCCCCCTGGGACACCCAGGGGCTTC
V: TRBV5-1; J: TRBJ2-1; D: TRBD2; size: -; CDR3: CASSLSGSKHEQFF; DNA: TGCGCCAGCAGCTTGAGCGGGAGTAAACACGAGCAGTTCTTC
V: TRBV25-1; J: TRBJ1-2; D: TRBD1; size: -; CDR3: CASSDSGGGGYGYTF; DNA: TGTGCCAGCAGTGACTCAGGGGGTGGGGGCTATGGCTACACCTTC
V: TRBV28; J: TRBJ1-4; D: -; size: -; CDR3: CASSLVRQGVTNEKLFF; DNA: TGTGCCAGCAGTTTGGTTAGGCAAGGGGTAACTAATGAAAAACTGTTTTTT
V: TRBV5-1; J: TRBJ2-5; D: -; size: -; CDR3: CASSLWLQETQYF; DNA: TGCGCCAGCAGCTTGTGGCTCCAAGAGACCCAGTACTTC
V: TRBV30; J: TRBJ1-6; D: -; size: -; CDR3: CAWSDWPRSLHF; DNA: TGTGCCTGGAGTGACTGGCCGAGGTCCCTCCACTTT
V: TRBV25-1; J: TRBJ1-1; D: TRBD1; size: -; CDR3: CASSAPGGLGTEAFF; DNA: TGTGCCAGCAGTGCGCCAGGGGGCCTGGGAACTGAAGCTTTCTTT
V: TRBV7-7; J: TRBJ2-2; D: TRBD1; size: -; CDR3: CATPRSQGANTGELFF; DNA: TGTGCCACCCCTAGGAGCCAGGGGGCGAACACCGGGGAGCTGTTTTTT
V: TRBV19; J: TRBJ1-5; D: -; size: -; CDR3: CASSAAGLHVMNQPQHF; DNA: TGTGCCAGTAGTGCGGCGGGGTTGCATGTTATGAATCAGCCCCAGCATTTT
V: TRBV9; J: TRBJ2-1; D: TRBD1; size: -; CDR3: CASSPHRGSSYNEQFF; DNA: TGTGCCAGCAGCCCACACAGGGGTTCATCCTACAATGAGCAGTTCTTC
V: TRBV28; J: TRBJ1-6; D: -; size: -; CDR3: CASSPPGHTPYNSPLHF; DNA: TGTGCCAGCAGTCCGCCGGGACACACACCCTATAATTCACCCCTCCACTTT
V: TRBV5-4; J: TRBJ2-3; D: TRBD2; size: -; CDR3: CASSDGGGGGGDTQYF; DNA: TGTGCCAGCAGCGACGGCGGGGGTGGTGGTGGAGATACGCAGTATTTT
V: TRBV4-2; J: TRBJ2-3; D: TRBD2; size: -; CDR3: CASSHISGRAEDTQYF; DNA: TGTGCCAGCAGCCACATTAGCGGGAGGGCGGAAGATACGCAGTATTTT
V: TRBV4-1; J: TRBJ2-7; D: TRBD1; size: once; CDR3: CASSQAPGTGSSYEQYF; DNA: TGCGCCAGCAGCCAAGCCCCCGGGACAGGGTCCTCCTACGAGCAGTACTTC
V: TRBV10-3; J: TRBJ1-6; D: -; size: -; CDR3: CAIKSEGRASPLHF; DNA: TGTGCCATCAAATCGGAGGGAAGGGCCTCACCCCTCCACTTT
V: TRBV18; J: TRBJ1-1; D: -; size: -; CDR3: CASIYSNMNTEAFF; DNA: TGTGCCAGTATTTACAGCAACATGAACACTGAAGCTTTCTTT
V: TRBV9; J: TRBJ2-7; D: TRBD1; size: -; CDR3: CASSVGGQEVYEQYF; DNA: TGTGCCAGCAGCGTAGGGGGACAGGAGGTTTACGAGCAGTACTTC
V: TRBV5-1; J: TRBJ2-5; D: -; size: -; CDR3: CASSLTEIKETQYF; DNA: TGCGCCAGCAGCTTGACAGAGATTAAAGAGACCCAGTACTTC
V: TRBV5-1; J: TRBJ2-7; D: TRBD1; size: once; CDR3: CASSLIQGTIYEQYF; DNA: TGCGCCAGCAGCTTGATACAGGGGACGATCTACGAGCAGTACTTC
V: TRBV28; J: TRBJ2-3; D: -; size: once; CDR3: CASSPLGADTDTQYF; DNA: TGTGCCAGCAGCCCATTAGGAGCGGACACAGATACGCAGTATTTT
V: TRBV27; J: TRBJ2-7; D: TRBD1; size: few; CDR3: CASSLNTGVREQYF; DNA: TGTGCCAGCAGTTTGAATACAGGGGTGAGGGAGCAGTACTTC
V: TRBV19; J: TRBJ1-1; D: TRBD1; size: few; CDR3: CASSIDRVRTEAFF; DNA: TGTGCCAGTAGTATCGACAGGGTTAGGACTGAAGCTTTCTTT
V: TRBV9; J: TRBJ1-2; D: -; size: -; CDR3: CASSRARGGYTF; DNA: TGTGCCAGCAGTAGGGCCCGCGGGGGCTACACCTTC
V: TRBV29-1; J: TRBJ2-3; D: TRBD2; size: -; CDR3: CSVVTSGAPTDTQYF; DNA: TGCAGCGTGGTTACTAGCGGGGCCCCCACAGATACGCAGTATTTT
V: TRBV10-3; J: TRBJ2-5; D: TRBD1; size: -; CDR3: CAISGQGEETQYF; DNA: TGTGCCATCAGTGGACAGGGAGAAGAGACCCAGTACTTC
V: TRBV5-1; J: TRBJ2-7; D: -; size: -; CDR3: CASNQDTTYEQYF; DNA: TGCGCCAGCAACCAGGACACCACCTACGAGCAGTACTTC
V: TRBV7-2; J: TRBJ2-1; D: -; size: -; CDR3: CASSTFLGGSYNEQFF; DNA: TGTGCCAGCAGCACCTTCCTGGGGGGATCCTACAATGAGCAGTTCTTC
V: TRBV9; J: TRBJ2-7; D: TRBD1; size: -; CDR3: CASSSTGVAYEQYF; DNA: TGTGCCAGCAGCTCAACAGGGGTCGCCTACGAGCAGTACTTC
V: TRBV5-4; J: TRBJ2-7; D: -; size: -; CDR3: CASSGGLPPSYEQYF; DNA: TGTGCCAGCAGCGGCGGACTACCTCCTTCTTACGAGCAGTACTTC
V: TRBV6-1; J: TRBJ2-7; D: TRBD1; size: -; CDR3: CASGKGQKGEQYF; DNA: TGTGCCAGCGGGAAGGGACAGAAAGGCGAGCAGTACTTC
V: TRBV9; J: TRBJ1-5; D: TRBD1; size: -; CDR3: CASSDPYGTAPSNQPQHF; DNA: TGTGCCAGCAGCGACCCGTACGGGACAGCTCCTAGCAATCAGCCCCAGCATTTT
V: TRBV9; J: TRBJ1-6; D: TRBD1; size: many; CDR3: CASSSRGRDSPLHF; DNA: TGTGCCAGCAGCTCCAGGGGGCGAGATTCACCCCTCCACTTT
V: TRBV30; J: TRBJ2-5; D: TRBD2; size: -; CDR3: CAWSVLAGGETQYF; DNA: TGTGCCTGGAGTGTACTAGCGGGAGGCGAGACCCAGTACTTC
V: TRBV5-6; J: TRBJ2-2; D: -; size: few; CDR3: CASSFTAGELFF; DNA: TGTGCCAGCAGCTTTACTGCCGGGGAGCTGTTTTTT
V: TRBV9; J: TRBJ1-4; D: -; size: -; CDR3: CASSVGAGKEKLFF; DNA: TGTGCCAGCAGCGTAGGGGCAGGCAAGGAAAAACTGTTTTTT
V: TRBV11-2; J: TRBJ1-6; D: -; size: -; CDR3: CASSFAGRSNSPLHF; DNA: TGTGCCAGCAGCTTTGCGGGACGGAGTAATTCACCCCTCCACTTT
V: TRBV5-1; J: TRBJ2-5; D: -; size: -; CDR3: CASSSRTGETQYF; DNA: TGCGCCAGCAGCTCACGGACGGGGGAGACCCAGTACTTC
V: TRBV6-5; J: TRBJ2-3; D: TRBD2; size: -; CDR3: CASSYVGGDTQYF; DNA: TGTGCCAGCAGTTACGTGGGAGGGGATACGCAGTATTTT
V: TRBV7-9; J: TRBJ2-1; D: TRBD1; size: -; CDR3: CASSFSGTGATNEQFF; DNA: TGTGCCAGCAGCTTCTCCGGGACAGGGGCGACAAATGAGCAGTTCTTC
V: TRBV28; J: TRBJ1-2; D: TRBD1; size: -; CDR3: CASSLAQGAHGYTF; DNA: TGTGCCAGCAGTTTGGCACAGGGGGCCCATGGCTACACCTTC
V: TRBV27; J: TRBJ2-1; D: TRBD2; size: -; CDR3: CASSLTPASGYNEQFF; DNA: TGTGCCAGCAGTTTAACGCCGGCTAGCGGCTACAATGAGCAGTTCTTC
V: TRBV2; J: TRBJ2-1; D: -; size: -; CDR3: CASHIRGFNNEQFF; DNA: TGTGCCAGCCACATACGGGGTTTTAACAATGAGCAGTTCTTC
V: TRBV5-5; J: TRBJ1-1; D: TRBD1; size: -; CDR3: CASSLETAAGGSRTEAFF; DNA: TGTGCCAGCAGCTTGGAGACCGCCGCAGGGGGCTCGAGGACTGAAGCTTTCTTT
V: TRBV6-5; J: TRBJ1-4; D: -; size: -; CDR3: CASSYSTVEKLFF; DNA: TGTGCCAGCAGTTACTCGACAGTTGAAAAACTGTTTTTT
V: TRBV4-1; J: TRBJ2-7; D: TRBD2; size: few; CDR3: CASSQDIPQPGLAGGELYEQYF; DNA: TGCGCCAGCAGCCAAGACATTCCTCAGCCGGGACTAGCGGGAGGAGAGCTCTACGAGCAGTACTTC
V: TRBV5-6; J: TRBJ2-1; D: TRBD2; size: -; CDR3: CASSRLAGNEQFF; DNA: TGTGCCAGCAGCCGACTAGCGGGGAATGAGCAGTTCTTC
V: TRBV1; J: TRBJ1-5; D: -; size: -; CDR3: CTSSQDRRGYSNQPQHF; DNA: TGCACCAGCAGCCAAGATCGTCGCGGCTATAGCAATCAGCCCCAGCATTTT
V: TRBV9; J: TRBJ1-1; D: TRBD1; size: -; CDR3: CASSLRTGGGNTEAFF; DNA: TGTGCCAGCAGCCTCCGGACAGGGGGCGGGAACACTGAAGCTTTCTTT
V: TRBV7-2; J: TRBJ1-2; D: -; size: -; CDR3: CASTPKGPQGIQIGGYTF; DNA: TGTGCCAGCACTCCTAAGGGTCCCCAGGGGATTCAGATAGGAGGCTACACCTTC
V: TRBV9; J: TRBJ1-5; D: -; size: -; CDR3: CASSVGEGRSNQPQHF; DNA: TGTGCCAGCAGCGTAGGGGAGGGACGGAGCAATCAGCCCCAGCATTTT